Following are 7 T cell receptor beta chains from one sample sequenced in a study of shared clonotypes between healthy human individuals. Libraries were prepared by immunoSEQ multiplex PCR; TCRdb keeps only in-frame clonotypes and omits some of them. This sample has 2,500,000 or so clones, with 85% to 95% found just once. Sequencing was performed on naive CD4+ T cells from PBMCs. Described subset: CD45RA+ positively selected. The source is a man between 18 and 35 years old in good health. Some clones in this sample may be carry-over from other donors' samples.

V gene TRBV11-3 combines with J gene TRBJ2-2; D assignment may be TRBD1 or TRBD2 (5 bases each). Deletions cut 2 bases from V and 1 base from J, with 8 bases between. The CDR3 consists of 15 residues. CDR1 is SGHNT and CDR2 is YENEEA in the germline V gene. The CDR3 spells CASSLTGGNTGELFF. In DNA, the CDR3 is TGTGCCAGCAGCTTAACTGGGGGGAACACCGGGGAGCTGTTTTTT.

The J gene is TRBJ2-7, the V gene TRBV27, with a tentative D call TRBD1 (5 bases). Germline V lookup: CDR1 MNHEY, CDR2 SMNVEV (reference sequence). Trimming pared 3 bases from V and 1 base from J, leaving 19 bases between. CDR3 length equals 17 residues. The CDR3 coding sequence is TGTGCCAGCAGTTTCTCAACCAGGGCTACAATTTCCTACGAGCAGTACTTC. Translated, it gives CASSFSTRATISYEQYF.

CDR3 sequence: CASSLIKGYEAFF. CDR3 nucleotide sequence: TGTGCCAGCAGCTTAATTAAGGGGTATGAAGCTTTCTTT. V gene TRBV7-3 combines with J gene TRBJ1-1; D is perhaps TRBD1 (5 bases). The CDR3 is 13 residues long. The V and J ends lost 1 base and 7 bases respectively, with 10 bases between them. The germline CDR1 and CDR2 sequences are SGHTA and FQGTGA. The full variable domain, completed using reference TRBV7-3 and TRBJ1-1, is GAGVSQTPSNKVTEKGKYVELRCDPISGHTALYWYRQSLGQGPEFLIYFQGTGAADDSGLPNDRFFAVRPEGSVSTLKIQRTERGDSAVYLCASSLIKGYEAFFGQGTRLTVV.

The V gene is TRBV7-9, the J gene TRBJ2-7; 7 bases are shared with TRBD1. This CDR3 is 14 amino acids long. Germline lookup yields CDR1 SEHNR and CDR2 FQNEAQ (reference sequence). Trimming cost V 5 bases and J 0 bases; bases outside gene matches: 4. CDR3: CASSQQGFSYEQYF. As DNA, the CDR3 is TGTGCCAGCAGCCAACAGGGGTTCTCCTACGAGCAGTACTTC.

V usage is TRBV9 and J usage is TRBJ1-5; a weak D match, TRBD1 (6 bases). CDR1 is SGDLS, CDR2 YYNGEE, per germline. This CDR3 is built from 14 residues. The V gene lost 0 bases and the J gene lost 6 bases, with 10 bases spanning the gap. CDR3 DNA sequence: TGTGCCAGCAGCGTAGCGGGGGGCACTCAGCCCCAGCATTTT. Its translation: CASSVAGGTQPQHF.

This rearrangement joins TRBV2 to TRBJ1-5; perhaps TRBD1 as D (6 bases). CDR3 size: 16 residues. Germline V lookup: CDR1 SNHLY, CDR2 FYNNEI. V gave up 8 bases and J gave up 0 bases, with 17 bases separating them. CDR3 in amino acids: CASRGTFLNSNQPQHF. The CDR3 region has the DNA TGTGCCAGCCGGGGGACATTTCTCAATAGCAATCAGCCCCAGCATTTT.

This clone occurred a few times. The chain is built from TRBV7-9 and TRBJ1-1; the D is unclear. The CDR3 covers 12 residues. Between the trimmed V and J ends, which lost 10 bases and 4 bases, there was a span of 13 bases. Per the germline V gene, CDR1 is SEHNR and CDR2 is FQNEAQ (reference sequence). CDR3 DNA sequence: TGTGCCACGGGGAGGGCCGGCACTGAAGCTTTCTTT. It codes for CATGRAGTEAFF.